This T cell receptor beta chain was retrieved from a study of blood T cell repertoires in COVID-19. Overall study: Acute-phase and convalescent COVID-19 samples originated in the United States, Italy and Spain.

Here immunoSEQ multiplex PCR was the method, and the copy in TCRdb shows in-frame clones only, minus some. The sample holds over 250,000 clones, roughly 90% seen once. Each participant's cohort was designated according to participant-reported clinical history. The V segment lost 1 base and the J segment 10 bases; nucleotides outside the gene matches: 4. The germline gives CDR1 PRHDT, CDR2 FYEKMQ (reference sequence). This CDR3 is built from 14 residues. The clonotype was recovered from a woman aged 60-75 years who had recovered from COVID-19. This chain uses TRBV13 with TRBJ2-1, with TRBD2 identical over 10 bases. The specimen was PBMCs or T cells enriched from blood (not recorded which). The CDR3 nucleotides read TGTGCCAGCAGCTTAGCTAGCGGGAGTAGCGAGCAGTTCTTC. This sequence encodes CASSLASGSSEQFF.